The 17 T cell receptor beta chains reported below all come from one sample, sequenced in a study of blood T cell repertoires in COVID-19. The repertoire was sequenced with immunoSEQ multiplex PCR; TCRdb's copy has only in-frame clones and lacks some. Among fewer than 150,000 clones, about four fifths were seen once, and the ten largest hold about 13%. Sequencing was performed on peripheral blood. These receptors all come from a human donor in a cohort sampled during active COVID-19.

This rearrangement joins TRBV29-1 to TRBJ1-4; D is uncertain. CDR1 SQVTM and CDR2 ANQGSEA come from the germline V gene. This CDR3 has 12 amino acids. V was clipped by 1 base and J by 11 bases, with 11 bases between them. The CDR3 protein is CSVEGPDGKLFF. The CDR3 DNA reads TGCAGCGTTGAAGGACCTGACGGGAAACTGTTTTTT.

The chain couples TRBV9 to TRBJ2-5; 7 nucleotides align to TRBD2. Germline V lookup: CDR1 SGDLS, CDR2 YYNGEE. The CDR3 extends over 16 amino acids. J was trimmed by 4 bases and V by 3 bases; bases with no gene match: 12. The DNA for the CDR3 is TGTGCCAGCAGCGCCGCTACTAGCTGGGGGGGAGAGACCCAGTACTTC. It specifies CASSAATSWGGETQYF.

The chain uses TRBV28 and TRBJ2-2; TRBD1 matches 7 bases. The J segment lost 4 bases and the V segment lost 3 bases, leaving 5 bases of the junction unmatched. The CDR3 spans 15 residues. Germline CDR1 reads MDHEN; CDR2 reads SYDVKM. The CDR3 sequence: CASSFKRQGTGELFF. The CDR3 nucleotides are TGTGCCAGCAGTTTTAAGCGACAGGGCACCGGGGAGCTGTTTTTT.

The chain combines TRBV9 with TRBJ1-5; tentative D call: TRBD1 (5 bases). Germline CDR1 SGDLS, CDR2 YYNGEE. Deletions cut 4 bases from V and 3 bases from J, with 14 bases between. The CDR3 extends over 15 amino acids. The CDR3 sequence: CASSLDSTPNQPQHF. The CDR3 DNA reads TGTGCCAGCAGCCTCGACAGTACCCCCAATCAGCCCCAGCATTTT.

The CDR3: CASRPRDSPGPYLGPLHF. DNA for the CDR3: TGCGCCAGCAGACCGAGGGACAGCCCAGGTCCCTATCTCGGACCCCTCCACTTT. The chain has TRBV10-1 and TRBJ1-6; 7 bases fit TRBD1. The CDR3 runs 18 residues. J lost 12 bases, V lost 6 bases, and 23 bases had no gene match. In germline, CDR1 is WNHNN, CDR2 SYGVQD (reference sequence).

CDR3 nucleotide sequence: TGTGCCAGCAGCTTGGAGGTCGGGGATACGCAGTATTTT. Protein product: CASSLEVGDTQYF. V gene TRBV5-4 combines with J gene TRBJ2-3; D is uncertain. The CDR3 runs 13 residues. Germline V gene data show CDR1 as SGHNT and CDR2 as YYREEE (reference sequence). Deletions cut 0 bases from V and 6 bases from J, with 8 bases between. Supplemented by reference TRBV5-4 and TRBJ2-3, the full variable domain reads ETGVTQSPTHLIKTRGQQVTLRCSSQSGHNTVSWYQQALGQGPQFIFQYYREEENGRGNFPPRFSGLQFPNYSSELNVNALELDDSALYLCASSLEVGDTQYFGPGTRLTVL.

The chain carries TRBV6-5 and TRBJ2-5; 12 positions agree with TRBD1. CDR1 and CDR2 from the germline V gene are MNHEY and SVGAGI. The CDR3 runs to 13 residues. V was pared by 6 bases and J by 9 bases, with 5 bases of the junction left unmatched. In DNA form, the CDR3 reads TGTGCCAGCAGAATCGGGACAGGGGGCCCCCAGTACTTC. Its protein is CASRIGTGGPQYF.

This clone was picked up one time. For the CDR3, the DNA is TGTGCCAGCAGCCAAGGGACAGACTTCTACGAGCAGTACTTC. The encoded protein is CASSQGTDFYEQYF. This rearrangement joins TRBV3-1 (or the pseudogene TRBV3-2) to TRBJ2-7, with D perhaps matching TRBD1 (6 bases). In germline, CDR1 is LGHDT, CDR2 YNNKEL (reference sequence). Trimming left V 1 base short and J 3 bases short, with 10 bases between. This CDR3 region has 14 residues.

This clone was seen ten or more times. This sample includes further DNA sequences coding for the same CDR3. The rearrangement joins TRBV30 to TRBJ1-6, with D unresolved. Germline V gene data show CDR1 as GTSNPN and CDR2 as SVGIG (reference sequence). The V end lost 0 bases, the J end lost 5 bases, and 5 bases lay between the germline ends. The CDR3 contains 13 residues. The CDR3 region is CAWSVQDNSPLHF. CDR3 in DNA: TGTGCCTGGAGTGTGCAGGATAATTCACCCCTCCACTTT.

As to this clone: One end of the junction fails to match germline, which may point to a read error. At the DNA level, this CDR3 is encoded by other sequences in the same sample as well. The chain joins TRBV5-5 to TRBJ2-1, with D maybe TRBD1 (6 bases). The germline CDR1 and CDR2 sequences are SGHKS and YYEKEE (reference sequence). The CDR3 is 15 amino acids. CDR3 nucleotide sequence: TGTGCCAGCAGCTTCGAGGACAGAACTGACAATGAGCAATTCTTC. Translating it yields CASSFEDRTDNEQFF.

The chain carries TRBV11-2 and TRBJ1-2, with 8 nucleotides matching TRBD1. Per germline, CDR1 SGHAT and CDR2 FQNNGV. J gave up 7 bases and V 5 bases, and 6 bases lay outside the gene matches. This CDR3 has 13 residues. In DNA form, the CDR3 reads TGTGCCAGCAGCATCAGGGGGCGCGGTGGCTACACCTTC. This encodes CASSIRGRGGYTF.

V is TRBV7-8 and J is TRBJ2-2, with D perhaps TRBD2 (5 bases). The ends were cut back, 8 bases at V and 4 bases at J, with 11 bases in the middle. Germline-derived CDR1 and CDR2 are SGHVS and FQNEAQ. The CDR3 runs 13 residues. The CDR3 here is CASQIGGTGELFF. The CDR3, as DNA: TGTGCCAGCCAAATCGGAGGCACCGGGGAGCTGTTTTTT.

The rearrangement links TRBV11-1 to TRBJ2-3; 14 bases are a match to TRBD2. There are 16 residues in the CDR3. Germline V gene sequence: CDR1 SGHAT, CDR2 FQDESV (reference sequence). With V trimmed by 7 bases and J by 2 bases, 5 bases remained unmatched. This CDR3 is CASKAGLAGATDTQYF. The DNA of the CDR3 is TGTGCCAGCAAAGCGGGACTAGCGGGGGCCACAGATACGCAGTATTTT.

Remarks on this clone: This same CDR3 is encoded by further DNA sequences in the sample. The gene calls are TRBV25-1 and TRBJ2-7; 9 bases are a match to TRBD1. The germline V gene has CDR1 MGHDK and CDR2 SYGVNS. J gave up 4 bases and V 3 bases, and 4 bases lay outside the gene matches. The CDR3 loop spans 14 amino acids. CDR3 sequence: CASSETGTGYEQYF. CDR3 coding DNA: TGTGCCAGCAGTGAGACGGGGACAGGGTACGAGCAGTACTTC.

The J gene is TRBJ1-2, the V gene TRBV5-6; the D is unclear. Per the germline V gene, CDR1 is SGHDT and CDR2 is YYEEEE. The CDR3 has 12 residues. Trimming left V 0 bases short and J 6 bases short, with 6 bases between. This chain's CDR3 is CASSLVGDGYTF. In DNA form, the CDR3 reads TGTGCCAGCAGCTTGGTGGGAGATGGCTACACCTTC.

The CDR3 coding sequence is TGTGCCAGCAGGAGCGACTCCTATAATTCACCCCTCCACTTT. Translating gives CASRSDSYNSPLHF. The chain employs TRBV11-2 and TRBJ1-6; no reliable D call. With 6 bases removed from V and 0 bases from J, the gap between germline ends came to 6 bases. Per germline, CDR1 SGHAT and CDR2 FQNNGV. The CDR3 is 14 residues long. The full variable domain, rest sourced from reference TRBV11-2 and TRBJ1-6, is EAGVAQSPRYKIIEKRQSVAFWCNPISGHATLYWYQQILGQGPKLLIQFQNNGVVDDSQLPKDRFSAERLKGVDSTLKIQPAKLEDSAVYLCASRSDSYNSPLHFGNGTRLTVT.

The chain uses TRBV15 and TRBJ2-3, with TRBD2 identical over 10 bases. V was clipped by 4 bases and J by 1 base; unmatched bases: 5. The germline V gene has CDR1 LNHNV and CDR2 YYDKDF (reference sequence). The CDR3 sequence is 16 residues long. CDR3 region: CATSTRTSGGTDTQYF. In nucleotides, the CDR3 is TGTGCCACCAGCACACGGACTAGCGGAGGCACAGATACGCAGTATTTT. Supplemented by reference TRBV15 and TRBJ2-3, the full variable domain reads DAMVIQNPRYQVTQFGKPVTLSCSQTLNHNVMYWYQQKSSQAPKLLFHYYDKDFNNEADTPDNFQSRRPNTSFCFLDIRSPGLGDTAMYLCATSTRTSGGTDTQYFGPGTRLTVL.